This T cell receptor beta chain was documented in a study of cytomegalovirus exposure and HLA in healthy donors. Study-level background: Early released data had tens of millions of unique TCRs, all coming from HLA-typed donors.

To note about this clone: Its antigen remains unidentified.

The PCR contained 60 Vbeta and 13 Jbeta primers. Using immunoSEQ multiplex PCR, the repertoire was profiled, and TCRdb retains in-frame clones only, with some absent. The profile covers about 150,000 clones, with about 80% appearing a single time and 1.5% to 1.7% taken by the ten largest. Study-wide points: TCR beta chain V- and J-gene trimming was linked, in a later analysis, to a missense variant in DCLRE1C. An assumption of roughly uniform sequencing depth across donors underlay the presence/absence analyses.

Trimming stripped 11 bases from V and 7 bases from J, with 11 bases between. The V gene's germline CDR1 is MNHNY and CDR2 SVGAGI (reference sequence). The CDR3 spans 10 residues. This clonotype originated in a man aged 35-49 years in good health and CMV-seronegative. The rearrangement uses TRBV6-6 and TRBJ1-1; D may be TRBD1 (5 bases). Source material: PBMCs. The CDR3 DNA is TGTGCCGCGGGGGTGGGTGAAGCTTTCTTT. Translation: CAAGVGEAFF.